This TCR beta chain was found in a study of beta chain features in type 1 diabetes. Background on the study: No age, gender or cell yield differences were seen between patients and healthy donors.

For this clone: Antigen: not known.

Trimming stripped 6 bases from V and 7 bases from J, with 0 bases between. The CDR3 covers 8 residues. CDR1 is SGHTA, CDR2 FQGTGA, per germline. Every donor provided one heparinised blood draw, which averaged approximately 100 mL. Points from the study as a whole: A pattern of fewer insertions and more deletions at VDJ junctions was seen in type 1 diabetes patients. Shortening that was moderate but significant affected the TCRB CDR3s of Type 1 diabetes patients in all four CD4+ subsets.

The sequenced template was cDNA made from the entire isolated RNA. Method: immunoSEQ multiplex PCR; TCRdb's copy keeps in-frame clones and lacks some. The top ten clones hold 0.09% to 0.15% of a sample with about 650,000 clones, approximately 13% of them seen once. Sequencing was carried out using naive CD4+ T cells from blood. This clonotype was obtained from a man in his thirties or forties with type 1 diabetes. The V call is TRBV7-3, the J call TRBJ1-1, with D hard to call. CDR3 in amino acids: CASSEAFF. The CDR3 DNA follows: TGTGCCAGCAGTGAAGCTTTCTTT.